This TCR beta chain was captured in a study of cytomegalovirus exposure and HLA in healthy donors (dated by TCRdb to the late 2010s). At the level of the whole study: An earlier analysis of approximately 640 of the donors reported more than 250 Gb of sequence data and some 100 million unique TCR beta sequences from approximately 180 million T cells. An early release covering over 500 HLA-typed donors comprised approximately 300 gigabases of sequencing data and 85 million or so unique TCR sequences. Of the 300 to 500 genotyped donors, over 80% were placed in the genetic ancestry cluster associated with self-reported Caucasian donors. The study was designed to test whether signatures of past pathogen exposure could be identified by cataloging public T cell receptors. The study used immunosequencing to profile the T cell repertoires of 600 to 850 subjects and linked those repertoires to cytomegalovirus serostatus. Along with the approximately 650-subject first cohort, a separate validation cohort of over a hundred different subjects was used. High-throughput TCR immunosequencing, statistical association of individual TCRs with disease status, and machine learning were combined to predict cytomegalovirus infection status. In a later analysis, previously published TCR beta repertoires from several hundred donors were re-analyzed and high-resolution HLA genotyping was added so that TCR occurrence patterns could be studied. Rather than drawing on any new phenotypic data, the later analysis identified candidate immune exposures from TCR beta sequences and the way those sequences occurred across donors. To decide whether each TCR beta V gene segment behaved as functional or pseudogenic, an earlier analysis of approximately 620 of the donors relied on high-throughput TCR beta sequencing. Donor age, sex, ethnicity and CMV serostatus were compiled together with the repertoire data. In a later genetic analysis, genome-wide SNP genotypes for about three fifths of the roughly 670 donors were used, and that subset was treated as a discovery cohort. All discovery cohort repertoires had been generated on a single sequencing platform. Class I and class II HLA loci were covered by the typing at four-digit resolution. Typing coverage differed by locus: A, B, C, DRB1 and DQB1 were typed in roughly 629-630 donors, DQA1 in about 510, DPA1 in some 600, and DPB1 in 472. Because of strong linkage in the cohort, roughly five DR-DQ haplotypes were treated as single units for association and clustering. Across approximately 420 genotyped donors of the cohort, an average of roughly 230,000 unique TCR beta nucleotide sequences per donor were sequenced, and 15% to 20% of those sequences were non-productive.

Libraries were prepared through the immunoSEQ multiplex PCR assay. A mixture of 60 forward primers for TCR Vbeta segments and 13 reverse primers for TCR Jbeta segments was used in the multiplex PCR. A multiplex PCR assay on genomic DNA amplified the CDR3 region of rearranged TCR beta genes. On the Illumina HiSeq System, the amplified TCR beta libraries were sequenced as 87-base-pair reads. Per the authors' processing: A later analysis counted tens of millions of unique TCR beta chains across the 666 repertoires, and about 10 million of these chains were shared by at least two donors. To remove PCR and sequencing errors, raw reads were error-corrected and collapsed into unique sequences using a nearest-neighbor algorithm that merged closely related sequences. To assign V, D and J gene segments, CDR3 sequences were aligned to IMGT reference sequences. Each retained sequence needed at least a six-nucleotide match to both a V gene segment and a J gene segment. Rearrangements were called productive when the CDR3 lacked stop codons and stayed in frame with V and J; all others were non-productive. Following IMGT convention, CDR3 was defined as the stretch from the second conserved V-encoded cysteine to the conserved J-encoded phenylalanine. Sequences without an unambiguous match to a single V gene segment were excluded from the earlier analysis of almost 600 of the donors. In an earlier analysis of 450 to 700 of the donors, V segments were called functional above 56.7% productive rearrangements and were called segregating when the between-donor standard deviation exceeded 5%. A statistical classification framework was developed to diagnose cytomegalovirus status using the catalog of TCR beta chain sequences. A later analysis assigned V and J genes by comparing TCR nucleotide sequences with IMGT/GENE-DB human TR gene sequences. In a later analysis, CDR3 sequences and most-parsimonious VDJ recombination scenarios were assigned using the TCRdist pipeline. In a later analysis, every TCR beta chain was defined by the combination of its CDR3 amino acid sequence and its V-gene family, and reads without a unique V-gene family were dropped. A later analysis removed 450 to 600 highly shared, low-generation-probability nucleotide sequences to deal with suspected cross-contamination and a sequencing artifact. In a later analysis, a clonal expansion index was calculated for each public chain from normalized within-repertoire ranks of inferred template counts. In a later analysis, generation probabilities were computed with a VDJ recombination model fitted to out-of-frame rearrangements, and the resulting probabilities were checked against IGoR. Hypergeometric tests were used in a later analysis to score TCR-TCR, TCR-HLA and TCR-CMV co-occurrence, with a repertoire-size bias correction applied to the TCR pairs. A later analysis estimated false discovery rates by permuting HLA or CMV assignments 20 times. In a later analysis, co-occurring TCRs were grouped using DBSCAN, with TCRdist sequence similarity added in when clustering inside HLA-allele-positive subsets. For co-occurrence clustering, repertoires with fewer than 30,000 or more than 120,000 public chains were excluded, along with 4 to 6 repertoires with anomalous nucleotide sharing. Sourced from immuneACCESS, this table was stored by TCRdb with only in-frame sequences that have V and J called. A share of the clones is absent; for the studies checked, an unresolved V gene accounts for under half, and the remainder has no known explanation. V and J calls and clone size are those listed in that table; D and trimming were worked out from the DNA. Within this sample are 150,000 to 200,000 clones, with under 90% of them counted one time only. The ten largest make up roughly 0.098% of the sample.

In total, just over 650 healthy bone marrow donors made up the cohort. Cohort members were all nominally healthy when sampled, although unrecorded immune exposures were likely present. The donor tested CMV seronegative, placing the donor among the roughly 340 seronegative members of the cohort. A peripheral blood sample was provided by each donor, and peripheral blood mononuclear cells were used for TCR beta sequencing. The Qiagen DNeasy Blood Extraction Kit was used to extract genomic DNA from the blood cell samples. The study at large found these results: The 87-base-pair reads could not distinguish some IMGT-functional V segments, including TRBV6-2 and TRBV6-3, so those segments were excluded. According to a later genetic analysis, donors in an Asian-associated ancestry cluster had fewer N-insertions in productive TCRs than the approximately 630-donor mean. Because counts were too low, roughly 17 rarely observed V segments, including chromosome 9 orphons, were left out of the earlier analysis of a few hundred of the donors. In a later analysis, several top co-occurrence clusters were reported to appear linked to parvovirus B19, influenza, CMV and Epstein-Barr virus. The classifier was reported to diagnose cytomegalovirus status with high specificity and sensitivity in both the original and validation cohorts. While some public TCRs were present in many individuals, most TCR sequences turned up only very rarely across donors. According to a later analysis, most CMV-associated TCR beta chains appeared to be HLA-restricted, and the HLA associations seemed to be driven largely by CMV exposure. A cluster of highly shared sequence variants was judged likely to be a technical artifact of the sequencing pipeline. Immune exposure information for the cohort was limited to CMV serostatus. The study listed 164 TCR beta chains as associated with cytomegalovirus. Roughly uniform sequencing depth across donors was assumed in presence/absence analyses, although this assumption may not hold. A later analysis found that TCR association rates varied across HLA loci, with DRB1 alleles showing the most associated TCRs and HLA-C alleles the fewest. It was suggested by the authors that the approach could potentially be generalized to other disease states and immunological phenotypes. HLA typing was unavailable for some donors at each locus, so association tests used only the typed subset. Correlated functional status among segregating V segments might reflect linkage disequilibrium, but an unknown experimental factor could not be ruled out. In a later analysis, HLA-associated TCR beta chains showed more clonal expansion and lower generation probabilities than non-associated chains that were equally common. Three of the identified cytomegalovirus-associated TCR beta chains were confirmed in vitro to be specific for cytomegalovirus antigens. When HLA alleles, especially DR and DQ, strongly co-occurred, TCR associations were difficult to assign to individual alleles. Specific HLA alleles were associated with some 15,000 TCR beta sequences at a false discovery rate of 0.05 in a later analysis. A further reported finding was that TCR beta sequences accurately predicted the HLA-A and HLA-B alleles for most subjects in the first cohort. In a later genetic analysis, a missense DCLRE1C variant was associated with V-gene and J-gene trimming of TCR beta chains, and the association was replicated in an independent cohort. The cohort was sequenced for TCR beta chains only, and without alpha or paired-chain data the features that could be detected were limited. An earlier analysis of some 590 of the donors showed that most TCR beta V segments appeared in productive rearrangements either about 87% or about 30% of the time, which broadly matched IMGT annotations.

V sheds 3 bases and J sheds 3 bases, leaving 18 bases between their ends. As encoded in the germline V gene, CDR1 is MGHRA while CDR2 is YSYEKL. Inclusive of the bounding cysteine and phenylalanine, the CDR3 is 17 residues long. Only the CDR3 part of the read is kept: 51 bases, read in frame from the first base. About this clone itself: What this receptor recognizes is not known. Base-call qualities are not available, and no considerably larger clone is one nucleotide away.

This chain is built from TRBV4-1 and TRBJ1-5, with TRBD1 tentatively as D gene (6 bases match). Source material: PBMCs. This clonotype originated in a boy under 10 years old in good health and CMV-seronegative. The CDR3 sequence is CASSHGSGQNSNQPQHF. The sequence in DNA is TGCGCCAGCAGCCATGGCTCCGGACAGAATTCCAATCAGCCCCAGCATTTT.